This TCR beta chain derives from a study of radiation and T cells in renal cell carcinoma. Overall study context: Nephrectomy followed 15 Gy stereotactic body radiation by 4 weeks.

Stated time point: blood 2 weeks post-SBRT. Noted treatment: 15 Gy SBRT to primary tumor, nephrectomy 4 weeks later. General observations from the study: Top tumor clonotypes rose in blood 2 weeks post-radiation, then contracted.

V was pared by 4 bases and J by 7 bases, with 2 bases between. The CDR3 has 10 amino acids. The V gene's germline CDR1 is MNHNY and CDR2 SVGAGI (reference sequence). Profiling relied on immunoSEQ multiplex PCR, and the TCRdb table lists in-frame clones only, not all of them. The repertoire holds some 120,000 clones, around 81% seen once, with 5.8% in the top ten. In this sample, this clone turned up a few times. The antigen remains undetermined. The sequencing used blood, collected from a patient whose treatment included radiotherapy and nephrectomy. This clonotype was obtained from a middle-aged man with renal cell carcinoma. The chain has TRBV6-6 and TRBJ1-5; D is unresolved. CDR3 in amino acids: CASSLQPQHF. The CDR3 DNA sequence: TGTGCCAGCAGTTTACAGCCCCAGCATTTT.